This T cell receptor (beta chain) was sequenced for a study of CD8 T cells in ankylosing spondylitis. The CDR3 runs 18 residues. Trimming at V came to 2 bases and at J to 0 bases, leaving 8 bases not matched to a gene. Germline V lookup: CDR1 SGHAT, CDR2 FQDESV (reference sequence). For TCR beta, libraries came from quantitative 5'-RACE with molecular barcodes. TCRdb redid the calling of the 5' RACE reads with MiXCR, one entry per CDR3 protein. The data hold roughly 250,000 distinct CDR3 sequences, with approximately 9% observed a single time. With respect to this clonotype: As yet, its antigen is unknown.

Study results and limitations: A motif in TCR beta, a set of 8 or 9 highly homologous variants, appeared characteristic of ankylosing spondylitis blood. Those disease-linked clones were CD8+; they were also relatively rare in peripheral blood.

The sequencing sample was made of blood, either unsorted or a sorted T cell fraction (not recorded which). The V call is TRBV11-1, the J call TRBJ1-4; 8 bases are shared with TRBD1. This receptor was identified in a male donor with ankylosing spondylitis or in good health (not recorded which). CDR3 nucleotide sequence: TGTGCCAGCAGCTTATCGGACAGGGACGCGGCAACTAATGAAAAACTGTTTTTT. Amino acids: CASSLSDRDAATNEKLFF.